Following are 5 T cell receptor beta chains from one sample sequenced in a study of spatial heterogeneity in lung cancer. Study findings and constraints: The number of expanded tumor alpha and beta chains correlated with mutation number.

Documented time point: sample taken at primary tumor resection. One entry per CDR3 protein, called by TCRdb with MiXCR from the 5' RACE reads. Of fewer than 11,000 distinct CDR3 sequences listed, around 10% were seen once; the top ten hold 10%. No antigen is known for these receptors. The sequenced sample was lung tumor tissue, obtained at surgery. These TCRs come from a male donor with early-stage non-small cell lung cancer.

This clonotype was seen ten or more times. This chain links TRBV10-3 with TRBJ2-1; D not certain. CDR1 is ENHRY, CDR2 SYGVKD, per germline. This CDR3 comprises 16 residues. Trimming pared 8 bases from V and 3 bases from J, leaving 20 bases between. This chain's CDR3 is CAIGPLTTLYYNEQFF. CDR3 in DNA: TGTGCCATCGGGCCGTTAACCACCCTCTACTACAATGAGCAGTTCTTC.

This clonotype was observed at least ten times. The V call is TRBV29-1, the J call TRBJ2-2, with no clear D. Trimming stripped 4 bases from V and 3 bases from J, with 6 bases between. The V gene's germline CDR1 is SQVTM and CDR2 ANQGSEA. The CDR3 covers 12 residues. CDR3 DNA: TGCAGCGTTGTGGGGTACACCGGGGAGCTGTTTTTT. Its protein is CSVVGYTGELFF.

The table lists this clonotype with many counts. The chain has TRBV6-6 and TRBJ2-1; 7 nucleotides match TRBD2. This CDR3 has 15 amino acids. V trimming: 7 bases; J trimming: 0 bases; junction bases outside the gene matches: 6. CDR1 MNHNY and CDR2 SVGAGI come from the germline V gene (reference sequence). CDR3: CASMSGRSSYNEQFF. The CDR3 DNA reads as TGTGCCAGCATGTCCGGGAGGAGCTCCTACAATGAGCAGTTCTTC.

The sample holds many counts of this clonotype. This chain's CDR3 is CASSPRTGDNYGYTF. DNA of the CDR3: TGCGCCAGCAGCCCCCGGACAGGGGATAACTATGGCTACACCTTC. The chain is built from TRBV4-3 and TRBJ1-2, with 9 bases that match TRBD1. V gave up 4 bases and J gave up 1 base; unmatched junction bases: 4. CDR1 is LGHNA, CDR2 YSLEER, per germline. The length of the CDR3 is 15 residues.

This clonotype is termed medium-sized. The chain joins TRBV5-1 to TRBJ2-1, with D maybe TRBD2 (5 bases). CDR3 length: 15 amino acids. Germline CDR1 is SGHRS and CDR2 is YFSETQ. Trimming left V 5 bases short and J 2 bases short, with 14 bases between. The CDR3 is CASRIVPGAYNEQFF. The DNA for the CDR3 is TGCGCCAGCAGGATCGTCCCCGGGGCCTACAATGAGCAGTTCTTC.